In its sample, the clone carrying this T cell receptor beta chain was seen a few times. Germline V lookup: CDR1 MNHEY, CDR2 SMNVEV (reference sequence). V was pared by 7 bases and J by 12 bases, with 7 bases of the junction left unmatched. The CDR3 totals 11 residues. TCRdb reanalysed the RT-PCR reads using MiXCR and keeps one entry per CDR3 protein. Here the sample spans around 700,000 distinct CDR3 sequences, approximately 14% being singletons. The J gene is TRBJ1-1, the V gene TRBV27; 8 nucleotides align to TRBD1. The clonotype comes from a female donor in good health, serving as a healthy control. The sample consisted of memory CD4+ T cells from blood. CDR3 region: CASTYRGKTFF. DNA of the CDR3: TGTGCCAGCACGTACAGGGGGAAAACTTTCTTT.